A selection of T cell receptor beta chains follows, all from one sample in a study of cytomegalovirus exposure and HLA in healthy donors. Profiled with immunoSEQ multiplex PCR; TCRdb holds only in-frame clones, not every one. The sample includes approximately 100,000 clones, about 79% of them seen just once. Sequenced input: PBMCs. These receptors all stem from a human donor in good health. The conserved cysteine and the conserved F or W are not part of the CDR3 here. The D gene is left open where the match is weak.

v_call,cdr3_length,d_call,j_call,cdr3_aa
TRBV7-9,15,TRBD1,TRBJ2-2,SSRLPPRQGITGELF
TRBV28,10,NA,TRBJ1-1,ASSFVDYKAF
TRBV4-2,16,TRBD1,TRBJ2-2,ASSQPGQGRGNTGELF
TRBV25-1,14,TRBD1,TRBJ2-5,ASSESGTGLPTTQY
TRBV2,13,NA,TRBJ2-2,ASRVQGSDTGELF
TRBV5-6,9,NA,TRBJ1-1,ASSLFSEAF
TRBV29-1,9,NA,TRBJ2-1,SGVTTGRKF
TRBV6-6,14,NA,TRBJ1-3,ASRWTDPYSGNTIY
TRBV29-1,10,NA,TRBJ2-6,SAGSGANVLT
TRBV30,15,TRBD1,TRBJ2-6,AWRRGRGQAGANVLT
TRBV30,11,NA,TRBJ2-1,AWNTRLGNEQF
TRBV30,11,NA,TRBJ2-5,AWSVRAQETQY
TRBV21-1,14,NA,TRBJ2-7,ASSKGPAPTSYEQY
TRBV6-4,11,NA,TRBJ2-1,ASSRDFYNEQF
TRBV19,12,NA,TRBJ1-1,ASSMLGARTEAF
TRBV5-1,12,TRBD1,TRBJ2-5,ASAPGTVQETQY
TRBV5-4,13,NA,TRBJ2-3,ASSFDLTSTDTQY
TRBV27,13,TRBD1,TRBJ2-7,ASSLRQGAPYEQY
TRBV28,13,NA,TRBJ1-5,ASAKGGSGNQPQH
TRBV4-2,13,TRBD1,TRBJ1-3,ASSQEGDSGNTIY
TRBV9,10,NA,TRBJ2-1,ASSVVSSMQF
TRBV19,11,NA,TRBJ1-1,ASTVGVNTEAF
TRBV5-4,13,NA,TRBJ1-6,ASSLVGRAESPLH
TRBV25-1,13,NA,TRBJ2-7,ASSDKETDSYVQY
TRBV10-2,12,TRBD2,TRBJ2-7,ASRQAGTRNEQY
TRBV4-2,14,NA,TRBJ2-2,ASSQDPGGDTGELF
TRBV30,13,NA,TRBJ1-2,AWKKGRDTNYGYT
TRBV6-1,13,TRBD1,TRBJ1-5,ASSAFAGGSQPQH
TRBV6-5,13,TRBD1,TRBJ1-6,ASSLTTGVGSPLH
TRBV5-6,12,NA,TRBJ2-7,ASSLGGSSYEQY
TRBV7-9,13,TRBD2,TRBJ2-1,ASNAGAGDPNEQF
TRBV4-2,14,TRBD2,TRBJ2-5,ASSARAGGPRETQY
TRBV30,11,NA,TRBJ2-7,AWRQEPRYEQY
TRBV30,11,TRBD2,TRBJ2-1,AWSERGDNEQF
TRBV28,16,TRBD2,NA,ASNPIAGRGERSYEQY
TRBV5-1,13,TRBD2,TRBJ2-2,ASSFLAGHTGELF
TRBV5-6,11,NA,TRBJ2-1,ASSLPQDSKQF
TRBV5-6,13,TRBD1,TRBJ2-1,ASSLNYRGKDEQF
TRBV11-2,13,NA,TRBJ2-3,ASSPRQFSTDTQY
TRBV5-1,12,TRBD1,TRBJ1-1,ASSLGTGDSMAF
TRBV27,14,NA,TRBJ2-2,ASSLIMTRSAGELF
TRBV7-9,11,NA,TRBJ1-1,ASDEGRSTEAF
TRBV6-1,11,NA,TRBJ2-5,ASSADFQETQY
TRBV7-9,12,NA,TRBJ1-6,ASSQDRQNSPLH
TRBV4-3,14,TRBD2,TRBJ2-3,ASSRGLAGIVDTQY
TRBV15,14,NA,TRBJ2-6,ATSRDPKSGANVLT
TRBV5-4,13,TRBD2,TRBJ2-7,ASSREVAARYEQY
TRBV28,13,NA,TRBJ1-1,ASSFLKGSGTEAF
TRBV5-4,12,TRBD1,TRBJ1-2,ASSGGTGVDGYT
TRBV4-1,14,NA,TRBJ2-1,ASSQADSPLYNEQF
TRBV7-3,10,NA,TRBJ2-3,ASSPTTDTQY
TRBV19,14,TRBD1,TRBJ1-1,ASKRGTGYFITEAF
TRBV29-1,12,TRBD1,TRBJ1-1,SVGWDRRNTEAF
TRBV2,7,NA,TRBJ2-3,ASLDTQY
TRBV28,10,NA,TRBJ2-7,ASRTVPYEQY
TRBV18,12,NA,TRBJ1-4,ASSPSAGDEKLF
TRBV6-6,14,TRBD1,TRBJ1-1,ASSYSSDRFPTEAF
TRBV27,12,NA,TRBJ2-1,ASGPDRSYNEQF
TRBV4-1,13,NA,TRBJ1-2,ASSQVSRDPYGYT